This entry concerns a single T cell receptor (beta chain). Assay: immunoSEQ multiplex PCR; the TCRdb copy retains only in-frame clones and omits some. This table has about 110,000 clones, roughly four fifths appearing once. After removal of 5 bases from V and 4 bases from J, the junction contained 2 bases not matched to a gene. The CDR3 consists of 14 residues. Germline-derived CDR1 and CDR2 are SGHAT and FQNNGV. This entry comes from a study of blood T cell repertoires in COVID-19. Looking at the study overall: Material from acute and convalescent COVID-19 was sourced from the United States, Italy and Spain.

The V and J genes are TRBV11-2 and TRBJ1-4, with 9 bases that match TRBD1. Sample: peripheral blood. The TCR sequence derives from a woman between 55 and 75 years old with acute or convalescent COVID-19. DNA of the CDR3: TGTGCCAGCAGCCCGGACAGGGGTAATGAAAAACTGTTTTTT. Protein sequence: CASSPDRGNEKLFF.